This TCR beta chain was sequenced in a study of tissue-resident memory T cells in lung cancer (dated by TCRdb to the late 2010s). Describing the broader study: Paired tumor TRM and tumor non-TRM populations from roughly 11 lung cancer patients were compared using TCR beta-chain sequencing.

CD8+ T cells were sorted by CD103 expression on a BD FACSAria-II directly into ice-cold TRIzol LS reagent. Lung tumor tissue was collected fresh at the time of surgical resection. After Fc receptor blocking, the fresh cells were stained for CD45, CD4, CD3, CD8A and CD103, and DAPI served for live/dead discrimination. Total RNA was purified from sorted CD103+ and CD103- CD8+ T cells using a miRNeasy kit. Tumor-infiltrating CD8+ cytotoxic T cells were sorted by CD103 expression to separate tissue-resident memory (TRM) cells from non-TRM cells. The donors had treatment-naive lung cancer. Patients with respiratory malignancies who were newly diagnosed and untreated were prospectively recruited upon referral. Instrument used: Illumina MiSeq. Unique molecular identifiers were incorporated into the TCR sequencing libraries, and TruSeq single indexes were used for indexing. Concerning the study's data processing: TCR reads were mapped and error-corrected with MIGEC v1.2.7 and were then analyzed with VDJtools v1.1.7, with default settings applied for both tools. Shannon-Wiener and inverse Simpson indices were computed in VDJtools to quantify repertoire diversity. A TCRbeta clonotype was defined as expanded when the clonotype met a frequency threshold of at least three. Across the approximately 10 patients, Wilcoxon rank-sum tests were used for the statistical comparisons of TCR diversity between tumor TRM and non-TRM populations. The public sequencing data were trimmed at Q25 with fastp and processed into clonotypes with MiXCR by TCRdb, which kept only in-frame beta chains. Identical CDR3 protein sequences are pooled into one entry, listed with their most common genes and DNA. The V and J calls and clone size come from TCRdb's table, not from the authors' own analysis. For this sample there are approximately 250 distinct CDR3 sequences; around a fifth appear just once. The ten biggest clones cover about 80% of the sample.

Study-wide conclusions, independent of this receptor: Compared with tumor non-TRM cells, tumor TRM cells had a significantly more restricted TCR repertoire, with lower Shannon-Wiener and inverse Simpson diversity. The most expanded clonotype averaged approximately 20% of sequenced TRM cells per patient, suggesting expansion of a single tumor antigen-specific clone. Expanded clonotypes were found to constitute almost 75% of tumor TRM repertoires on average, compared with around 50% of tumor non-TRM repertoires.

With regard to this clonotype: Its antigen target is currently unknown. Base qualities are not at hand, and no much larger clone is one base apart.

V is trimmed back by 1 base and J by 3 bases, and the junction contains 0 bases that no gene match accounts for. Measured from the cysteine to the phenylalanine, the CDR3 is 14 residues long. The read is trimmed to its CDR3 DNA, 42 bases read in frame from base 1. CDR1 and CDR2 are read off the germline V gene as MGHRA and YSYEKL. Material: CD103+ CD8+ T cells from lung tumor tissue. The cell subset or site label, as the study defines it: tissue-resident memory (TRM) CD8+ CTLs. The sequence was obtained from a human donor with treatment-naive lung cancer (subtype not recorded). The V and J segments used are TRBV4-1 and TRBJ2-3, and 8 bases in between align with TRBD2. The CDR3 loop reads CASSQASGTDTQYF. The nucleotides read TGCGCCAGCAGCCAAGCTAGCGGGACAGATACGCAGTATTTT.